The rows below give T cell receptor beta chains drawn from one sample of a study of identical twins. MiXCR was run by TCRdb on the 5' RACE reads, yielding one entry per CDR3 protein. The profile covers some 690,000 distinct CDR3 sequences, with approximately 22% appearing a single time and roughly 4% taken by the ten largest. These data were also reused for a study on T cells expressing NK-cell markers.

What was sequenced was PBMCs. The receptors were sampled from a young woman in good health. CDR3s include the opening cysteine and the closing phenylalanine or tryptophan. The D gene is left open where the match is weak. Only part of the rows carry a size: once, few, many, or a class if the clone is expanded.

-	TRBV12-3/TRBV12-4	TRBJ2-7	-	15	CASRRGTYSSYEQYF	TGTGCCAGCAGGCGCGGGACCTACAGCTCCTACGAGCAGTACTTC
few	TRBV5-1	TRBJ2-7	-	18	CASSLGPRKGSASYEQYF	TGCGCCAGCAGCTTGGGTCCACGGAAAGGGTCGGCGTCCTACGAGCAGTACTTC
-	TRBV12-3/TRBV12-4	TRBJ1-2	TRBD1	12	CATQGAERGYTF	TGTGCCACCCAGGGGGCTGAGAGAGGCTACACCTTC
few	TRBV5-1	TRBJ2-7	TRBD1	13	CATNRGHGYEQYF	TGCGCCACCAACAGGGGGCACGGCTACGAGCAGTACTTC
-	TRBV5-1	TRBJ1-1	-	14	CASSFVGGNTEAFF	TGCGCCAGCAGCTTTGTGGGGGGGAATACTGAAGCTTTCTTT
-	TRBV10-3	TRBJ2-3	-	14	CAISPHRSTDTQYF	TGTGCCATCTCTCCCCACCGGAGTACAGATACGCAGTATTTT
-	TRBV6-5	TRBJ2-5	-	14	CASSYSGPGETQYF	TGTGCCAGCAGTTACTCCGGCCCGGGAGAGACCCAGTACTTC
many	TRBV4-2	TRBJ2-3	TRBD1	16	CASSFVPDRGTDTQYF	TGTGCCAGCAGCTTTGTCCCGGACAGGGGCACAGATACGCAGTATTTT
-	TRBV11-2	TRBJ2-3	-	20	CASSSAGQVLLGTSTDTQYF	TGTGCCAGCAGCTCGGCAGGACAGGTCTTGCTGGGGACTAGCACAGATACGCAGTATTTT
many	TRBV12-3/TRBV12-4	TRBJ1-1	-	12	CASSYHLTEAFF	TGTGCCAGCAGTTATCATCTCACTGAAGCTTTCTTT
once	TRBV5-4	TRBJ2-5	TRBD2	15	CASSLETSGRETQYF	TGTGCCAGCAGCTTGGAGACTAGCGGAAGAGAGACCCAGTACTTC
few	TRBV29-1	TRBJ2-2	-	14	CSVNPGPNTGELFF	TGCAGCGTTAACCCGGGCCCTAACACCGGGGAGCTGTTTTTT
few	TRBV5-8	TRBJ1-3	-	13	CASSNDGGNTIYF	TGTGCCAGCAGCAACGACGGAGGAAACACCATATATTTT
many	TRBV5-1	TRBJ2-3	-	14	CASSDDPSTDTQYF	TGCGCCAGCAGTGACGACCCAAGCACAGATACGCAGTATTTT
few	TRBV7-2	TRBJ2-7	-	13	CASSLNDYYEQYF	TGTGCCAGCAGCTTAAACGACTACTACGAGCAGTACTTC
-	TRBV3-1	TRBJ2-3	TRBD1	14	CASSHGQGFDTQYF	TGTGCCAGCAGCCATGGACAGGGTTTTGATACGCAGTATTTT
-	TRBV2	TRBJ2-1	TRBD2	13	CASRRTSPNEQFF	TGTGCCAGCAGGCGGACTAGTCCCAATGAGCAGTTCTTC
-	TRBV13	TRBJ2-5	-	14	CASSYDLDRETQYF	TGTGCCAGCAGCTACGACCTCGATAGGGAGACCCAGTACTTC
-	TRBV4-3	TRBJ2-7	-	15	CASSQGVRTVYEQYF	TGCGCCAGCAGCCAAGGGGTACGGACCGTCTACGAGCAGTACTTC
-	TRBV5-1	TRBJ2-5	-	13	CASSAGRQETQYF	TGCGCCAGCAGCGCGGGACGGCAAGAGACCCAGTACTTC
-	TRBV12-3/TRBV12-4	TRBJ2-1	-	15	CASSLGGFTHNEQFF	TGTGCCAGCAGTTTGGGGGGATTTACCCACAATGAGCAGTTCTTC
-	TRBV12-3/TRBV12-4	TRBJ1-5	TRBD1	16	CASSLSAGGSNQPQHF	TGTGCCAGCAGTTTATCGGCAGGGGGTAGCAATCAGCCCCAGCATTTT
-	TRBV7-8	TRBJ2-3	-	15	CASSPRDIYTDTQYF	TGTGCCAGCAGCCCCCGGGACATCTACACAGATACGCAGTATTTT
few	TRBV27	TRBJ2-1	-	16	CASSLGVLVADNEQFF	TGTGCCAGCAGTTTAGGGGTGTTGGTAGCGGACAATGAGCAGTTCTTC
few	TRBV12-3/TRBV12-4	TRBJ2-2	-	12	CASSWVTGELFF	TGTGCCAGCAGTTGGGTCACCGGGGAGCTGTTTTTT
many	TRBV7-9	TRBJ2-7	-	14	CASSLSDRAYEQYF	TGTGCCAGCAGCTTATCGGACAGAGCCTACGAGCAGTACTTC
many	TRBV6-6	TRBJ2-7	-	12	CASVGRSYEQYF	TGTGCCAGCGTAGGCAGGTCGTACGAGCAGTACTTC
-	TRBV7-2	TRBJ2-1	-	13	CASSASRGIEQFF	TGTGCCAGCAGCGCCTCTAGGGGTATTGAGCAGTTCTTC
many	TRBV20-1	TRBJ1-2	-	12	CSARMGGYGYTF	TGCAGTGCTAGAATGGGAGGATATGGCTACACCTTC
-	TRBV12-5	TRBJ2-7	TRBD2	17	CASGLVLSGEPPYEQYF	TGTGCTAGTGGTTTGGTGTTAAGCGGGGAGCCTCCCTACGAGCAGTACTTC
few	TRBV20-1	TRBJ2-5	TRBD2	15	CSARDGRVTSETQYF	TGCAGTGCTAGAGATGGGAGGGTGACATCGGAGACCCAGTACTTC
-	TRBV7-8	TRBJ2-5	-	14	CALSRGGGRETQYF	TGTGCCCTTTCAAGAGGGGGTGGTAGAGAGACCCAGTACTTC
few	TRBV20-1	TRBJ2-5	TRBD2	15	CSAVGLAGTQETQYF	TGCAGTGCCGTCGGACTAGCGGGGACCCAAGAGACCCAGTACTTC
-	TRBV6-5	TRBJ1-1	-	14	CASSYSIRGTEAFF	TGTGCCAGCAGTTACTCGATCAGGGGCACTGAAGCTTTCTTT
-	TRBV7-9	TRBJ2-7	TRBD1	16	CASSLTQGVVVREQYF	TGTGCCAGCAGCCTAACCCAGGGGGTGGTCGTACGCGAGCAGTACTTC
-	TRBV5-4	TRBJ2-5	-	17	CASSSEPGNSAQETQYF	TGTGCCAGCAGCTCAGAACCCGGGAACTCGGCTCAAGAGACCCAGTACTTC
-	TRBV5-5	TRBJ2-2	TRBD2	17	CASSLRAGGGGTGELFF	TGTGCCAGCAGCTTACGTGCGGGCGGGGGAGGCACCGGGGAGCTGTTTTTT
-	TRBV10-3	TRBJ1-4	-	14	CAASNSGRNEKLFF	TGTGCCGCCTCCAACTCCGGGCGAAATGAAAAACTGTTTTTT
once	TRBV7-8	TRBJ2-1	TRBD2	14	CASSPGLVYNEQFF	TGTGCCAGCAGCCCAGGACTAGTCTACAATGAGCAGTTCTTC
-	TRBV24-1	TRBJ1-2	TRBD1	15	CATRRTGGSNYGYTF	TGTGCCACCAGGAGGACAGGGGGAAGTAACTATGGCTACACCTTC
-	TRBV20-1	TRBJ2-5	-	14	CSASRGNRQETQYF	TGCAGTGCTAGTCGAGGGAACCGCCAAGAGACCCAGTACTTC
-	TRBV7-2	TRBJ2-7	-	11	CASSLEGLANF	TGTGCCAGCAGCTTAGAAGGCCTGGCGAATTTC
-	TRBV20-1	TRBJ2-7	-	10	CSARVREQYF	TGCAGTGCTAGGGTCCGCGAGCAGTACTTC
few	TRBV7-8	TRBJ1-1	-	14	CASSLGRRRTEAFF	TGTGCCAGCAGCTTAGGACGGAGAAGAACTGAAGCTTTCTTT
-	TRBV7-9	TRBJ2-1	TRBD2	16	CASSAPTSGVIDEQFF	TGTGCCAGCAGCGCCCCTACTAGCGGAGTTATCGATGAGCAGTTCTTC
many	TRBV10-3	TRBJ2-1	-	15	CAISEGGYSYNEQFF	TGTGCCATCAGTGAGGGGGGATACTCCTACAATGAGCAGTTCTTC
few	TRBV20-1	TRBJ1-5	-	15	CSARGSSYSNQPQHF	TGCAGTGCTAGGGGAAGCAGTTATAGCAATCAGCCCCAGCATTTT
few	TRBV20-1	TRBJ1-5	TRBD1	14	CSAGRGTADQPQHF	TGCAGTGCCGGCCGAGGGACAGCGGATCAGCCCCAGCATTTT
-	TRBV5-1	TRBJ2-3	-	16	CASSLYSGQSTDTQYF	TGCGCCAGCAGCTTGTATTCCGGACAGAGCACAGATACGCAGTATTTT
many	TRBV4-3	TRBJ2-3	TRBD2	16	CASSQYGGRVRNTQYF	TGCGCCAGCAGCCAATACGGCGGGAGGGTTCGGAATACGCAGTATTTT
few	TRBV5-1	TRBJ2-1	-	15	CASSSESPASGEQFF	TGCGCCAGCAGCTCCGAAAGCCCCGCCAGCGGGGAGCAGTTCTTC
few	TRBV7-2	TRBJ2-3	TRBD2	15	CASSLLAGGPQSQYF	TGTGCCAGCAGTTTGCTAGCGGGAGGGCCCCAGTCGCAGTATTTT
-	TRBV12-3/TRBV12-4	TRBJ1-1	-	14	CARSLTRENTEAFF	TGTGCCAGAAGTTTGACCAGAGAGAACACTGAAGCTTTCTTT
few	TRBV6-2/TRBV6-3	TRBJ2-1	-	16	CASSYVGGLGNNEQFF	TGTGCCAGCAGTTACGTGGGCGGCCTCGGGAACAATGAGCAGTTCTTC
-	TRBV20-1	TRBJ2-1	TRBD2	15	CSASVALAGLNEQFF	TGCAGTGCTAGCGTGGCCCTAGCGGGATTGAATGAGCAGTTCTTC
-	TRBV9	TRBJ1-1	-	13	CASSYTDSAEAFF	TGTGCCAGCAGCTACACAGATTCCGCTGAAGCTTTCTTT
many	TRBV5-1	TRBJ1-2	-	15	CASSGGATVGRGYTF	TGCGCCAGCAGCGGAGGGGCAACGGTGGGACGAGGCTACACCTTC
-	TRBV10-3	TRBJ2-1	TRBD2	17	CAISPDLTSGRRNEQFF	TGTGCCATCAGTCCGGACCTCACTAGCGGGAGGCGCAATGAGCAGTTCTTC
few	TRBV20-1	TRBJ2-7	-	14	CSASRAGAPYEQYF	TGCAGTGCTAGCAGGGCAGGGGCCCCCTACGAGCAGTACTTC